One and the same sample provided the 19 T cell receptor beta chains below, sequenced in a study of read filtering for tumor transcriptome and immune sequencing. This library used roughly 370 ng RNA and molecular barcoded adaptors spanning alpha/delta and beta/gamma chains. TCRdb re-called the reads through MiXCR, storing one row per CDR3 protein. Here the sample spans some 120,000 distinct CDR3 sequences, 10% to 15% being singletons. The sequencing input was a population of CD138-negative cells sorted from bone marrow. The source of these receptors is a donor over 35 with multiple myeloma.

This clonotype occurred many times. This chain connects TRBV28 to TRBJ2-7; D remains unclear. V shed 6 bases and J shed 1 base, with 1 base lying between them. This CDR3 is built from 10 residues. From germline, CDR1 is MDHEN and CDR2 SYDVKM. CDR3 in DNA: TGTGCCAGCAGATCCTACGAGCAGTACTTC. Protein sequence: CASRSYEQYF.

Regarding this clonotype: A much larger clone lies a single base off, so this may be a read error. V gene TRBV7-2 combines with J gene TRBJ2-1; unclear D gene. CDR1 and CDR2 from the germline V gene are SGHTA and FQGNSA. This CDR3 contains 11 residues. V lost 5 bases, J lost 8 bases, and 7 bases lay in between. DNA of the CDR3: TGTGCCAGCAGCCCCAACCATGAGCAGTTCTTC. Translation gives CASSPNHEQFF.

Details on this clonotype: A clone one base away is much larger, so this may be a read error. Because the CDR3's place on the DNA is in doubt, the DNA is left out and the CDR3 is given as listed by TCRdb. The chain couples TRBV12-3 or TRBV12-4 to TRBJ2-5; TRBD1, as called in the table, went unchecked against the DNA. The CDR3 adds up to 12 amino acids, both ends counted. The CDR3 sequence is CANSFLSGRANF.

This clonotype showed up many times. The chain couples TRBV7-2 to TRBJ2-1; TRBD2 aligns across 15 bases. The trim removed 5 bases at V and 9 bases at J, leaving 2 bases unmatched. Germline CDR1 is SGHTA and CDR2 is FQGNSA. The CDR3 spans 14 residues. This CDR3 reads CASSRTSGRAEQFF. The CDR3 DNA sequence: TGTGCCAGCAGCCGGACTAGCGGGAGGGCTGAGCAGTTCTTC.

This clonotype has at least ten counts. The rearrangement joins TRBV5-1 to TRBJ2-5; no clear D. With 0 bases removed from V and 5 bases from J, the gap between germline ends came to 11 bases. Germline CDR1 and CDR2: SGHRS and YFSETQ. The CDR3 is 14 amino acids. The CDR3 region is CASSLDPPLETQYF. Written as DNA, the CDR3 is TGCGCCAGCAGCTTGGATCCCCCCTTGGAGACCCAGTACTTC.

This clonotype was counted many times. The chain carries TRBV4-2 and TRBJ1-4; D not certain. The germline V and J ends were trimmed by 0 bases and 3 bases, with 8 bases remaining between them. Germline V CDR1 and CDR2: LGHNA, YNFKEQ. This CDR3 contains 15 residues. CDR3 sequence (DNA): TGTGCCAGCAGCCAAGAGGACGGGGCTAATGAAAAACTGTTTTTT. Protein sequence: CASSQEDGANEKLFF.

This clonotype has a handful of counts. The V call is TRBV28, the J call TRBJ2-3, with D possibly TRBD2 on 6 matching bases. The length of the CDR3 is 16 residues. Germline CDR1 MDHEN, CDR2 SYDVKM. Trimming took off 2 bases at V and 5 bases at J, with 17 bases between the two ends. The CDR3 bases are TGTGCCAGCAGTTTACTTCGGGGGATGAGTGGAGATACGCAGTATTTT. It encodes CASSLLRGMSGDTQYF. The full variable domain, with the rest looked up from reference TRBV28 and TRBJ2-3, is DVKVTQSSRYLVKRTGEKVFLECVQDMDHENMFWYRQDPGLGLRLIYFSYDVKMKEKGDIPEGYSVSREKKERFSLILESASTNQTSMYLCASSLLRGMSGDTQYFGPGTRLTVL.

This clonotype was counted many times. This chain links TRBV7-2 with TRBJ2-5; TRBD1 matches 9 bases. J was trimmed by 3 bases and V by 0 bases; bases with no gene match: 2. Germline V lookup: CDR1 SGHTA, CDR2 FQGNSA. The CDR3 loop spans 15 amino acids. The CDR3, as DNA: TGTGCCAGCAGCTTAGCTGGGACAGGGAAAGAGACCCAGTACTTC. This codes for CASSLAGTGKETQYF.

This clonotype has at least ten counts. This chain connects TRBV15 to TRBJ1-1; D may be TRBD1 (6 bases). The germline V and J ends were trimmed by 4 bases and 2 bases, with 14 bases remaining between them. Per germline, CDR1 LNHNV and CDR2 YYDKDF (reference sequence). This CDR3 has 15 residues. Here the CDR3 reads CATSTRGGGNTEAFF. Written as DNA, the CDR3 is TGTGCCACCAGCACGAGGGGAGGGGGAAACACTGAAGCTTTCTTT.

Many counts were recorded for this clonotype. The J gene is TRBJ2-3, the V gene TRBV20-1; 13 bases match TRBD2. Germline V lookup: CDR1 DFQATT, CDR2 SNEGSKA (reference sequence). The V and J ends lost 6 bases and 8 bases, in that order; junction bases with no gene match: 11. There are 15 residues in the CDR3. CDR3 loop: CSAIKGLAGIGTQYF. As DNA, the CDR3 is TGCAGTGCCATAAAGGGACTAGCGGGAATAGGTACGCAGTATTTT.

This clonotype came up many times. The chain joins TRBV7-9 to TRBJ2-2; a weak D match, TRBD2 (6 bases). The germline V and J ends were trimmed by 8 bases and 4 bases, with 14 bases remaining between them. This CDR3 spans 14 amino acids. The germline V gene has CDR1 SEHNR and CDR2 FQNEAQ (reference sequence). The CDR3 region has the DNA TGTGCCAGCTCCGACGGGGGAGGCACCGGGGAGCTGTTTTTT. It yields the protein CASSDGGGTGELFF.

This clonotype was counted many times. The DNA of the CDR3 is TGTGCCAGCAGCTTACTGACAGGGGAAACCTACGAGCAGTACTTC. Its protein product is CASSLLTGETYEQYF. The chain combines TRBV11-2 with TRBJ2-7, with 8 bases fitting TRBD1. The germline V gene encodes CDR1 SGHAT and CDR2 FQNNGV. The CDR3 spans 15 residues. Trimming at V came to 2 bases and at J to 2 bases, leaving 5 bases not matched to a gene.

This clonotype was counted only a few times. A read error may explain this, as a much larger clone is one base away. V and J are TRBV29-1 and TRBJ1-1, with a weak D call TRBD1 (6 bases). The V and J ends lost 3 bases and 4 bases respectively, with 12 bases between them. Germline V gives CDR1 SQVTM, CDR2 ANQGSEA. This CDR3 region has 13 residues. This CDR3 is CSVEGKGGTEAFF. The CDR3 region has the DNA TGCAGCGTTGAGGGCAAGGGGGGCACTGAAGCTTTCTTT.

The table lists this clonotype with many counts. The J gene is TRBJ2-2, the V gene TRBV11-3; perhaps D is TRBD1 or TRBD2 (6 bases each). Per germline, CDR1 SGHNT and CDR2 YENEEA. CDR3 length: 18 amino acids. Trimming stripped 0 bases from V and 5 bases from J, with 19 bases between. CDR3 DNA sequence: TGTGCCAGCAGCTTAGATAGCGCCGGGGGCGCTTATACCGGGGAGCTGTTTTTT. Its translation is CASSLDSAGGAYTGELFF. The full variable domain, completed using reference TRBV11-3 and TRBJ2-2, is EAGVVQSPRYKIIEKKQPVAFWCNPISGHNTLYWYLQNLGQGPELLIRYENEEAVDDSQLPKDRFSAERLKGVDSTLKIQPAELGDSAVYLCASSLDSAGGAYTGELFFGEGSRLTVL.

This clonotype was detected ten times or more. The chain recombines TRBV7-9 with TRBJ2-1; the match to TRBD2 covers 11 bases. Trimming removed 8 bases from V and 2 bases from J; junction bases left unmatched: 11. This CDR3 has 17 amino acids. Germline values: CDR1 SEHNR, CDR2 FQNEAQ (reference sequence). CDR3 sequence: CASHSGLAGGAYNEQFF. CDR3 bases: TGTGCCAGCCACTCAGGCCTAGCGGGGGGAGCCTACAATGAGCAGTTCTTC.

On this clonotype: A much larger clonotype is one base distant, so this may be a read error. The chain has TRBV20-1 and TRBJ2-1; 8 nucleotides match TRBD1. J was trimmed by 9 bases and V by 5 bases; bases with no gene match: 9. Germline CDR1 DFQATT, CDR2 SNEGSKA (reference sequence). CDR3 size: 13 residues. The CDR3: CSAWTGFYGEQFF. CDR3 DNA sequence: TGCAGTGCTTGGACAGGGTTTTACGGTGAGCAGTTCTTC.

This clonotype was detected many times. The chain combines TRBV29-1 with TRBJ2-3; tentative D call: TRBD2 (6 bases). Trimming removed 8 bases at V and 4 bases at J, with 16 bases between. Germline V gene lookup returns CDR1 SQVTM and CDR2 ANQGSEA. This CDR3 is built from 13 residues. Here the CDR3 reads CSTSGVAADTQYF. CDR3 DNA sequence: TGCAGCACCTCGGGGGTAGCGGCAGATACGCAGTATTTT.

At least ten counts were recorded for this clonotype. The chain has TRBV7-9 and TRBJ2-3, with D maybe TRBD2 (5 bases). This CDR3 contains 13 residues. Germline CDR1 SEHNR, CDR2 FQNEAQ (reference sequence). The V gene lost 2 bases and the J gene lost 5 bases, with 8 bases spanning the gap. The CDR3 bases are TGTGCCAGCAGCTTAAGTGCGGGAGATACGCAGTATTTT. This gives the protein CASSLSAGDTQYF.

This clonotype has just a few counts. This may come from a read error, since a much larger clone is one base off. This chain connects TRBV12-3 or TRBV12-4 to TRBJ2-1; possible D gene TRBD1, 5 bases. The CDR3 contains 14 residues. Here the CDR3 reads CASSRTGSYNGQFF. CDR3 sequence (DNA): TGTGCCAGCAGTCGTACAGGTTCCTACAATGGGCAGTTCTTC.